The 8 T cell receptor beta chains presented below share a single source sample, sequenced in a study of blood T cell repertoires in COVID-19. The assay was immunoSEQ multiplex PCR, and TCRdb's table has in-frame clones only and misses some. The sample lists around 80,000 clones; over 60% were seen once. The sequenced material came from peripheral blood. The receptor set was obtained from a woman older than 75 with active or convalescent COVID-19.

This clone showed up just a few times. V usage is TRBV2 and J usage is TRBJ2-7; 9 bases agree with TRBD1. In germline, CDR1 is SNHLY, CDR2 FYNNEI. Unmatched junction bases numbered 8, after V lost 4 bases and J lost 4 bases. The CDR3 covers 15 residues. Here the CDR3 reads CASSVGQGAYYEQYF. CDR3 DNA sequence: TGTGCCAGCAGTGTGGGACAGGGAGCCTATTACGAGCAGTACTTC.

The chain has TRBV28 and TRBJ1-2, with a weak D call TRBD1 (5 bases). The CDR3 is 13 amino acids. Trimming took off 5 bases at V and 5 bases at J, with 12 bases between the two ends. From germline, CDR1 is MDHEN and CDR2 SYDVKM. Here the CDR3 DNA reads TGTGCCAGCAGTCCCCCAGGGTTTTATGGCTACACCTTC. Its protein product is CASSPPGFYGYTF.

The chain carries TRBV4-3 and TRBJ2-5; TRBD1 aligns across 10 bases. Losses at the gene ends were 0 bases for V and 2 bases for J; bases not matched to a gene: 0. The CDR3 covers 15 residues. Germline V CDR1 and CDR2: LGHNA, YSLEER. The CDR3 DNA is TGCGCCAGCAGCCAAGAGGGACAGGGGCAAGAGACCCAGTACTTC. Amino acid sequence: CASSQEGQGQETQYF.

This chain joins TRBV24-1 and TRBJ2-1; TRBD1 might be the D (6 bases). The CDR3 length is 16 residues. The germline CDR1 and CDR2 sequences are KGHDR and SFDVKD. V lost 2 bases and J lost 5, with 15 bases in between. CDR3 amino acids: CATSDSTGWNDNEQFF. The CDR3 DNA sequence: TGTGCCACCAGTGATTCGACAGGATGGAACGACAATGAGCAGTTCTTC.

This clone has only one observation. The chain has TRBV27 and TRBJ1-1; D is perhaps TRBD1 (6 bases). Germline lookup yields CDR1 MNHEY and CDR2 SMNVEV (reference sequence). The CDR3 length is 13 residues. V was clipped by 5 bases and J by 10 bases, with 17 bases between them. The CDR3 DNA sequence: TGTGCCAGCAGTCCAACGCTACAGGGACGAGCTTTCTTT. Its translation: CASSPTLQGRAFF.

The chain combines TRBV6-5 with TRBJ2-2; D perhaps matches TRBD1 (5 bases). CDR1 is MNHEY, CDR2 SVGAGI, per germline. The CDR3 spans 12 residues. V was trimmed by 9 bases and J by 2 bases, leaving 7 bases between them. CDR3 residues: CASGANTGELFF. CDR3 DNA sequence: TGTGCCAGTGGGGCCAACACCGGGGAGCTGTTTTTT.

The chain joins TRBV7-2 to TRBJ2-2; D gene ambiguous. CDR1 SGHTA and CDR2 FQGNSA come from the germline V gene. Between the trimmed V and J ends, which lost 4 bases and 3 bases, there was a span of 3 bases. The CDR3 covers 12 residues. The CDR3 region has the DNA TGTGCCAGCAGCTCGGACACCGGGGAGCTGTTTTTT. This sequence encodes CASSSDTGELFF.

The V call is TRBV7-2, the J call TRBJ1-2, with D possibly being TRBD1 (6 bases). Germline V gene data show CDR1 as SGHTA and CDR2 as FQGNSA. The CDR3 consists of 15 residues. V was pared by 1 base and J by 3 bases, with 12 bases between. The CDR3 loop reads CASSLGRGSDYGYTF. The CDR3 bases are TGTGCCAGCAGCTTAGGCAGGGGTTCAGACTATGGCTACACCTTC.